This T cell receptor beta chain was captured in a study of cytomegalovirus exposure and HLA in healthy donors. Notes on the study in general: What a later analysis reportedly showed was that an Asian-associated ancestry cluster had fewer N-insertions than the approximately 700-donor mean. TCR beta V segments were, for the most part, productive about 90% or about 30% of the time in an earlier analysis. A missense DCLRE1C variant was associated with V- and J-gene trimming of TCR beta chains in a later analysis, and an independent cohort replicated the association. Researchers left out some V segments, among them TRBV6-2 and TRBV6-3, as indistinguishable.

Comment on this clone: The antigen is not known.

The study ran its PCR with 60 Vbeta and 13 Jbeta primers. Assay used: immunoSEQ multiplex PCR; TCRdb lists only in-frame clones, some missing. The sample has some 160,000 clones; approximately 82% are singletons. The CDR3 length is 16 residues. J was trimmed by 0 bases and V by 2 bases; bases with no gene match: 3. The germline CDR1 and CDR2 sequences are SGHVS and FNYEAQ. The TCR sequence derives from a man between 50 and 59 years old in good health and CMV-seropositive. Material for sequencing was PBMCs. The V call is TRBV7-6, the J call TRBJ2-3; 9 bases map to TRBD2. In nucleotides, the CDR3 is TGTGCCAGCAGCTTATCTGCGGGAGGGAGCACAGATACGCAGTATTTT. Translation: CASSLSAGGSTDTQYF. The variable domain in full, completed from reference TRBV7-6 and TRBJ2-3, reads GAGVSQSPRYKVTKRGQDVALRCDPISGHVSLYWYRQALGQGPEFLTYFNYEAQQDKSGLPNDRFSAERPEGSISTLTIQRTEQRDSAMYRCASSLSAGGSTDTQYFGPGTRLTVL.